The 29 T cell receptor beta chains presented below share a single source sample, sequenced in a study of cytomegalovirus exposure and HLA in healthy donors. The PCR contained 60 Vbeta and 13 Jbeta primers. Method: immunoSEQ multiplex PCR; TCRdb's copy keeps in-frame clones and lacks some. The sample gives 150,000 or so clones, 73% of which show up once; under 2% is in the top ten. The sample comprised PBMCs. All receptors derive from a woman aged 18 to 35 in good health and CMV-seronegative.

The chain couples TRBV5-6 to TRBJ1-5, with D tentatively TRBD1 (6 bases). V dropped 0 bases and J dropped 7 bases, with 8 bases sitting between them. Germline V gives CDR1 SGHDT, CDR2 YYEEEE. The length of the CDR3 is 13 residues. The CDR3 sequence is CASSLDRVQPQHF. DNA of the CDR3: TGTGCCAGCAGCTTGGACAGGGTCCAGCCCCAGCATTTT. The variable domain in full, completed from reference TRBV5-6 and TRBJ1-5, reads DAGVTQSPTHLIKTRGQQVTLRCSPKSGHDTVSWYQQALGQGPQFIFQYYEEEERQRGNFPDRFSGHQFPNYSSELNVNALLLGDSALYLCASSLDRVQPQHFGDGTRLSIL.

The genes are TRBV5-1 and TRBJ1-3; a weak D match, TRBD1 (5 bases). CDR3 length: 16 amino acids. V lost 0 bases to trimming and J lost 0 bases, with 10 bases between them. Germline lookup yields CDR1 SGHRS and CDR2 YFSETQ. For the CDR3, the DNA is TGCGCCAGCAGCTTGGGGAACACAGGCTCTGGAAACACCATATATTTT. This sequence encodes CASSLGNTGSGNTIYF. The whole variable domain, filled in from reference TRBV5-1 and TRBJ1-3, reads KAGVTQTPRYLIKTRGQQVTLSCSPISGHRSVSWYQQTPGQGLQFLFEYFSETQRNKGNFPGRFSGRQFSNSRSEMNVSTLELGDSALYLCASSLGNTGSGNTIYFGEGSWLTVV.

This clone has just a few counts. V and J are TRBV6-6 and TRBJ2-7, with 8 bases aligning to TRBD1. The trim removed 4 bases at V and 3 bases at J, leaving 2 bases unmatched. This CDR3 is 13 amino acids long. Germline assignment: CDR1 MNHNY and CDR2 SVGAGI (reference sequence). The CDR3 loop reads CASSSTGGYEQYV. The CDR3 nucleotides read TGTGCCAGCAGTTCCACAGGGGGCTACGAGCAGTACGTC.

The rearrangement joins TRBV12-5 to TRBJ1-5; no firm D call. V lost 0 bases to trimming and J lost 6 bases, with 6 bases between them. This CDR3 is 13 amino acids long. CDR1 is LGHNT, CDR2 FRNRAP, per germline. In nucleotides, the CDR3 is TGTGCTAGTGGTTTGGTACGCGGTCAGCCCCAGCATTTT. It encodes CASGLVRGQPQHF. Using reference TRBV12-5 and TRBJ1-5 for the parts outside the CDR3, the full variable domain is DARVTQTPRHKVTEMGQEVTMRCQPILGHNTVFWYRQTMMQGLELLAYFRNRAPLDDSGMPKDRFSAEMPDATLATLKIQPSEPRDSAVYFCASGLVRGQPQHFGDGTRLSIL.

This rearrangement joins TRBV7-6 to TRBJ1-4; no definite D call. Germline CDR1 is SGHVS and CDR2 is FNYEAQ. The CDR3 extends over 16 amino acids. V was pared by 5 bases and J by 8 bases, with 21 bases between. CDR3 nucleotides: TGTGCCAGCAGCCCCAACTGGCCCCCTGGAGGCGAAAAACTGTTTTTT. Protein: CASSPNWPPGGEKLFF.

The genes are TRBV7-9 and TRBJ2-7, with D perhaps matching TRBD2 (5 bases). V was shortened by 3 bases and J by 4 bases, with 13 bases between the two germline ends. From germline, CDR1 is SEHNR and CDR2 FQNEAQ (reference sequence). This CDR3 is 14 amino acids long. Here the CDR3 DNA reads TGTGCCAGCAGCTTTTCCGGAGGCCTATACGAGCAGTACGTC. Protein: CASSFSGGLYEQYV.

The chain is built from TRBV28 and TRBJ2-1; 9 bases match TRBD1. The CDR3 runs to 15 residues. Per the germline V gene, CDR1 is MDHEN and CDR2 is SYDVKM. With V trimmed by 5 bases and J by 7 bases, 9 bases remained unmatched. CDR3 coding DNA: TGTGCCAGCAGTCCGTCACAGGGGGCGAGGAATGAGCAGTTCTTC. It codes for CASSPSQGARNEQFF. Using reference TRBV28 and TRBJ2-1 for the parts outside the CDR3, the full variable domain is DVKVTQSSRYLVKRTGEKVFLECVQDMDHENMFWYRQDPGLGLRLIYFSYDVKMKEKGDIPEGYSVSREKKERFSLILESASTNQTSMYLCASSPSQGARNEQFFGPGTRLTVL.

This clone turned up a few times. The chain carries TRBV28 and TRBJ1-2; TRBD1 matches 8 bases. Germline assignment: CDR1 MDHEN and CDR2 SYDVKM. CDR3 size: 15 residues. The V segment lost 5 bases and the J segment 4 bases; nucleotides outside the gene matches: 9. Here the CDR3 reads CASSLDRGRGYGYTF. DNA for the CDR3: TGTGCCAGCAGTCTAGACAGGGGAAGAGGCTATGGCTACACCTTC.

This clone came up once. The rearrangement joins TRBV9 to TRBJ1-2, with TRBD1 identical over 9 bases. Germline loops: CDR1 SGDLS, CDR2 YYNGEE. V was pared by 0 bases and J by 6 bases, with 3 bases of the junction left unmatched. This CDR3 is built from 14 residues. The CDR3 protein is CASSVGWDRDGYTF. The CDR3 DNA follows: TGTGCCAGCAGCGTAGGGTGGGACAGGGATGGCTACACCTTC. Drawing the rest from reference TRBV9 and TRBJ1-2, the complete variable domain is DSGVTQTPKHLITATGQRVTLRCSPRSGDLSVYWYQQSLDQGLQFLIQYYNGEERAKGNILERFSAQQFPDLHSELNLSSLELGDSALYFCASSVGWDRDGYTFGSGTRLTVV.

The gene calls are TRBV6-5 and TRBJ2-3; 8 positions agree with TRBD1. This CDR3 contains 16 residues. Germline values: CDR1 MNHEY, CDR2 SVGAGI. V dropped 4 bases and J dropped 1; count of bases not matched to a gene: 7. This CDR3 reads CASSSTDRGGTDTQYF. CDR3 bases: TGTGCCAGCAGTTCAACCGACAGGGGAGGCACAGATACGCAGTATTTT.

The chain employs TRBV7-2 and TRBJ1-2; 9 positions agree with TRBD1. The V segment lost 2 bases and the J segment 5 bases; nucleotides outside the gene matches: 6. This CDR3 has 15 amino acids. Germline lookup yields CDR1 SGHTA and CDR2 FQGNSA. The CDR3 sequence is CASSLTQGALYGYTF. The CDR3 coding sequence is TGTGCCAGCAGCTTAACACAGGGGGCGCTTTATGGCTACACCTTC.

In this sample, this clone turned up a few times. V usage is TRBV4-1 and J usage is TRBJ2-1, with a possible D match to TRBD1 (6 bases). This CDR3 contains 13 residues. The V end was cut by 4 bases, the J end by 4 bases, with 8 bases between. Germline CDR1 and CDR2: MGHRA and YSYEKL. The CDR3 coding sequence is TGCGCCAGCAGCCCGGACAGTTACAATGAGCAGTTCTTC. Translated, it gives CASSPDSYNEQFF.

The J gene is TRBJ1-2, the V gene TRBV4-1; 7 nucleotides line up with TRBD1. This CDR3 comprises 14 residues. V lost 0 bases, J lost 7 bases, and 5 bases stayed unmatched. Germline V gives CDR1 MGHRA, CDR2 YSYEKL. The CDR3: CASSQDLRDSGYTF. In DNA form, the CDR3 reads TGCGCCAGCAGCCAAGACCTACGGGACAGTGGCTACACCTTC.

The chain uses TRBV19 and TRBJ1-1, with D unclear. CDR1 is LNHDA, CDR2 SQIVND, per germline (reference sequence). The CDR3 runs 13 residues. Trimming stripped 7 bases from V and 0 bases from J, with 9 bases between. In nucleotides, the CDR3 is TGTGCCAGTATTAACGGTTTGAACACTGAAGCTTTCTTT. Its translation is CASINGLNTEAFF.

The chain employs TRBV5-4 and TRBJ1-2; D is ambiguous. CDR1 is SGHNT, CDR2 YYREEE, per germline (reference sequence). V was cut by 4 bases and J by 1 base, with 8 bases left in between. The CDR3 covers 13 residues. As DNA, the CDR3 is TGTGCCAGCAGCCCAGAATATAACTATGGCTACACCTTC. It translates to CASSPEYNYGYTF.

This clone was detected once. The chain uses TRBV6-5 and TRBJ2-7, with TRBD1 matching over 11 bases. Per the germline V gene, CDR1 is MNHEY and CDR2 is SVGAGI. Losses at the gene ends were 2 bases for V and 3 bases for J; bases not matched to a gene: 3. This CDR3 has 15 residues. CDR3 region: CASSYIGTGGYEQYF. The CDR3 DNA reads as TGTGCCAGCAGTTACATAGGGACAGGGGGCTACGAGCAGTACTTC.

The CDR3 DNA is TGTGCCAGCAGCGGCCGGGGGGTCCCAGATACGCAGTATTTT. It yields the protein CASSGRGVPDTQYF. The rearrangement uses TRBV11-1 and TRBJ2-3; 7 positions match TRBD2. Germline assignment: CDR1 SGHAT and CDR2 FQDESV (reference sequence). Trimming removed 5 bases from V and 4 bases from J; junction bases left unmatched: 6. This CDR3 has 14 residues.

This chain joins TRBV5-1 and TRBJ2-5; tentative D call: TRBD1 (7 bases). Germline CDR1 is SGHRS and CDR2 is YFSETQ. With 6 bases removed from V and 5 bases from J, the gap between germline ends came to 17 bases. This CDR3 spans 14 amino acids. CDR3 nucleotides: TGCGCCAGCACGCGACAGGGAGGTTATGAGACCCAGTACTTC. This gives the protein CASTRQGGYETQYF.

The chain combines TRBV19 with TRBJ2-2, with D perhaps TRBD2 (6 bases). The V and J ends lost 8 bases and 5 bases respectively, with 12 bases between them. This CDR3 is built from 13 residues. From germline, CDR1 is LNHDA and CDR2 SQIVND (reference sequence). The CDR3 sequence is CASAGRGTGELFF. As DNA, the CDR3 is TGTGCCAGTGCCGGACGGGGGACCGGGGAGCTGTTTTTT. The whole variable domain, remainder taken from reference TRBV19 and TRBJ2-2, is DGGITQSPKYLFRKEGQNVTLSCEQNLNHDAMYWYRQDPGQGLRLIYYSQIVNDFQKGDIAEGYSVSREKKESFPLTVTSAQKNPTAFYLCASAGRGTGELFFGEGSRLTVL.

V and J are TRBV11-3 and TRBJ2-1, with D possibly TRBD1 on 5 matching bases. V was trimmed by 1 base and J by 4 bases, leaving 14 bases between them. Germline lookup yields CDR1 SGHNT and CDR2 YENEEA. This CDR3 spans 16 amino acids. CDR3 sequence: CASSLGAGPNYNEQFF. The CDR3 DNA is TGTGCCAGCAGCTTAGGTGCAGGGCCCAATTACAATGAGCAGTTCTTC.

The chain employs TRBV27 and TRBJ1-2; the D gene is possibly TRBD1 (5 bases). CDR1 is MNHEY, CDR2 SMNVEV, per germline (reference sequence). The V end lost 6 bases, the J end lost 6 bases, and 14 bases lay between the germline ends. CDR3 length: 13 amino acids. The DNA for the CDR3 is TGTGCCAGCAGACCGTCGCCAGGGAATGGCTACACCTTC. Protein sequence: CASRPSPGNGYTF.

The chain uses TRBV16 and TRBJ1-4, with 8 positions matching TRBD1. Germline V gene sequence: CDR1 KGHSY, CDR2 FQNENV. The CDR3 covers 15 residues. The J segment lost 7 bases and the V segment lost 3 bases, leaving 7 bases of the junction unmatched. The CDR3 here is CASSQDAGGGEKLFF. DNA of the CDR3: TGTGCCAGCAGCCAGGATGCAGGGGGCGGTGAAAAACTGTTTTTT.

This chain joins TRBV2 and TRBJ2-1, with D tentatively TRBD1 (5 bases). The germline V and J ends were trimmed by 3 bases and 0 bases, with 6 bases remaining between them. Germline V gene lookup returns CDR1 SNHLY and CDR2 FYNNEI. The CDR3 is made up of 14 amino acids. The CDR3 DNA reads TGTGCCAGCAGTGAGCAGGGCTCCTACAATGAGCAGTTCTTC. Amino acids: CASSEQGSYNEQFF.

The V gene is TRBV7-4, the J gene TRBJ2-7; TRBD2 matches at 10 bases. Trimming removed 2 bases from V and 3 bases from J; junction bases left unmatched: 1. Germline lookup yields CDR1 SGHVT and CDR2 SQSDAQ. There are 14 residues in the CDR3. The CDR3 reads CASSLRTSGYEQYV. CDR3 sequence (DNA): TGTGCCAGCAGCTTAAGGACTAGCGGCTACGAGCAGTACGTC.

The CDR3 nucleotides are TGCGCCAGCAAGGCGGGAGACACAGATACGCAGTATTTT. It is translated as CASKAGDTDTQYF. The chain couples TRBV10-1 to TRBJ2-3; 7 bases match TRBD2. CDR1 and CDR2 (germline): WNHNN, SYGVQD (reference sequence). J lost 2 bases, V lost 7 bases, and 3 bases had no gene match. This CDR3 contains 13 residues.

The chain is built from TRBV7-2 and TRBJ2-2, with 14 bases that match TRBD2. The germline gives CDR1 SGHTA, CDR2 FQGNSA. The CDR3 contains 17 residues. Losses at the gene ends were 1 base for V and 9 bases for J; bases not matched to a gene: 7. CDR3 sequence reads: CASSLEGLAGGWRELFF. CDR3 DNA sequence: TGTGCCAGCAGCTTAGAAGGACTAGCGGGGGGTTGGCGGGAGCTGTTTTTT.

The DNA for the CDR3 is TGTGCCAGCAGTTTAGCCTCGTGGACAGAAGATGGCTACACCTTC. Protein sequence: CASSLASWTEDGYTF. V is TRBV27 and J is TRBJ1-2; possibly TRBD1 for D (6 bases). Trimming took off 2 bases at V and 6 bases at J, with 16 bases between the two ends. This CDR3 is built from 15 residues. Looked up from germline, CDR1 is MNHEY and CDR2 is SMNVEV (reference sequence).

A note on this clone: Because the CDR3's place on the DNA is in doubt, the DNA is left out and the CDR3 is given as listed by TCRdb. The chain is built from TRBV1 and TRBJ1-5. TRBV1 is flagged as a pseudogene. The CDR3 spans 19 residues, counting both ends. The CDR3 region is CTSSPMMGGFAAGNQPQHF.

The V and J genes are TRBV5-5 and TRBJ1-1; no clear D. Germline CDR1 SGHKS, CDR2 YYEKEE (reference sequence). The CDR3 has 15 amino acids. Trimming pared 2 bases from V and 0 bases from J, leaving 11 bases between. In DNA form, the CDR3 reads TGTGCCAGCAGCTTATTCGCGAACGTGAACACTGAAGCTTTCTTT. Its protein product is CASSLFANVNTEAFF.